Shown below are 8 T cell receptor beta chains from a single sample sequenced in a study of cytomegalovirus exposure and HLA in healthy donors. Using immunoSEQ multiplex PCR, the repertoire was profiled, and TCRdb retains in-frame clones only, with some absent. The sample carries over 150,000 clones, roughly 90% recorded once. The sequenced sample consisted of PBMCs. The receptors stem from a man in his late teens or twenties in good health and CMV-seropositive.

The count of this clone is one. Written as DNA, the CDR3 is TGTGCCATCAGTAGGGAAGCGGGAGGTTACAATGAGCAGTTCTTC. Protein sequence: CAISREAGGYNEQFF. The chain combines TRBV10-3 with TRBJ2-1; TRBD2 agrees at 9 bases. The CDR3 totals 15 residues. The ends lost 5 bases at V and 4 bases at J; junction bases unmatched: 6. Germline lookup yields CDR1 ENHRY and CDR2 SYGVKD.

This rearrangement joins TRBV13 to TRBJ2-6; D is perhaps TRBD2 (6 bases). Germline V gene sequence: CDR1 PRHDT, CDR2 FYEKMQ (reference sequence). The CDR3 extends over 16 amino acids. Trimming cost V 1 base and J 4 bases, with 11 bases left between them. The CDR3 loop reads CASSLAGVNGANVLTF. As DNA, the CDR3 is TGTGCCAGCAGCTTAGCGGGAGTAAACGGGGCCAACGTCCTGACTTTC.

The chain is built from TRBV13 and TRBJ2-6; TRBD2 might be the D (5 bases). Germline CDR1 reads PRHDT; CDR2 reads FYEKMQ (reference sequence). CDR3 length equals 19 residues. The V gene lost 2 bases and the J gene lost 0 bases, with 17 bases spanning the gap. This CDR3 is CASSLRRTEAVSGANVLTF. The CDR3 DNA is TGTGCCAGCAGCTTACGCCGGACTGAGGCCGTCTCTGGGGCCAACGTCCTGACTTTC.

The chain recombines TRBV7-8 with TRBJ2-7, with D possibly being TRBD1 (5 bases). Germline values: CDR1 SGHVS, CDR2 FQNEAQ. V was clipped by 0 bases and J by 5 bases, with 8 bases between them. The CDR3 spans 13 residues. The CDR3, as DNA: TGTGCCAGCAGCTTAGCGGTAGGGGACGAGCAGTACTTC. This gives the protein CASSLAVGDEQYF.

This chain links TRBV7-6 with TRBJ2-3, with TRBD2 matching over 12 bases. Germline CDR1 SGHVS, CDR2 FNYEAQ. After removal of 2 bases from V and 2 bases from J, the junction contained 2 bases not matched to a gene. The CDR3 contains 16 residues. As DNA, the CDR3 is TGTGCCAGCAGCTTACTAGCGGGAGGGGTCACAGATACGCAGTATTTT. Amino acids: CASSLLAGGVTDTQYF.

The V call is TRBV9, the J call TRBJ2-1, with TRBD2 identical over 7 bases. Per germline, CDR1 SGDLS and CDR2 YYNGEE. V lost 0 bases and J lost 0; bases outside the gene matches: 21. The CDR3 has 22 amino acids. The CDR3 sequence: CASSVGLRASGAQTYSYNEQFF. CDR3 DNA: TGTGCCAGCAGCGTAGGGCTTAGGGCTAGCGGAGCTCAAACTTACTCCTACAATGAGCAGTTCTTC.

The J gene is TRBJ2-7, the V gene TRBV27, with D tentatively TRBD2 (7 bases). Germline lookup yields CDR1 MNHEY and CDR2 SMNVEV (reference sequence). Trimming pared 0 bases from V and 0 bases from J, leaving 30 bases between. There are 22 residues in the CDR3. CDR3 nucleotide sequence: TGTGCCAGCAGTTTATCACCACCTAGGGGGGGCAAAGCGGGCTTAAGCTCCTACGAGCAGTACTTC. Amino acid sequence: CASSLSPPRGGKAGLSSYEQYF.

V usage is TRBV18 and J usage is TRBJ1-4; TRBD1 might be the D (5 bases). V was shortened by 1 base and J by 7 bases, with 10 bases between the two germline ends. Germline CDR1 reads KGHSH; CDR2 reads LQKENI. The CDR3 spans 14 residues. The CDR3 region is CASSPQGLGEKLFF. CDR3 sequence (DNA): TGTGCCAGCTCACCACAGGGGTTGGGTGAAAAACTGTTTTTT.